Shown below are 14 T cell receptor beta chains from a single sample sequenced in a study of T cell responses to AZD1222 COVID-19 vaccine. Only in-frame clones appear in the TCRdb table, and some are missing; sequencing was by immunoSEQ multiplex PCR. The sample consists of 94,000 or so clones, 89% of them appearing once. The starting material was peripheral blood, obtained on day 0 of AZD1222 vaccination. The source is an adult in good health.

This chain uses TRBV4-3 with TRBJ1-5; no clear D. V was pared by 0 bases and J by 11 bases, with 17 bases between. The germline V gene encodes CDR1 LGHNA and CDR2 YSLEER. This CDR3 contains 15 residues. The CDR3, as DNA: TGCGCCAGCAGCCAAGACAGCGAGGTGCCTACGGCCCAGCATTTT. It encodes CASSQDSEVPTAQHF.

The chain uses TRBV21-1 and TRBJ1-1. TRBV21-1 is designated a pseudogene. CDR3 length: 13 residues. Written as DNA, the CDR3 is TGTGCCATCCCGAGGGGAGCGGTCACTGAAGCTTTCTTT. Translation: CAIPRGAVTEAFF.

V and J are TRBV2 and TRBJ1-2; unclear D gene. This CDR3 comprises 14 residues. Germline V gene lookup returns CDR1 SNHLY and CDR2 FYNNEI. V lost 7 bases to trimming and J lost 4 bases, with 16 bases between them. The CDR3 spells CASIPDGTIYGYTF. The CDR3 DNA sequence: TGTGCCAGCATTCCCGACGGAACCATCTATGGCTACACCTTC.

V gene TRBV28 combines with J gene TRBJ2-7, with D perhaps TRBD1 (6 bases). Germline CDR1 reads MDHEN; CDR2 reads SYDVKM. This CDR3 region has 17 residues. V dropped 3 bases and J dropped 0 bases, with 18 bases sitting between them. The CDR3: CASSFLATGLISYEQYF. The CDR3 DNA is TGTGCCAGCAGTTTTCTCGCCACAGGGCTAATCTCCTACGAGCAGTACTTC.

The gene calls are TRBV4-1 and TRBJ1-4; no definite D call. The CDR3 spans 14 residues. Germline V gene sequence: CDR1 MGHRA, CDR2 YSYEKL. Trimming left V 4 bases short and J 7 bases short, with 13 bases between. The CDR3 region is CASSPRNEGEKLFF. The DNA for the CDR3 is TGCGCCAGCAGCCCTAGGAATGAGGGTGAAAAACTGTTTTTT.

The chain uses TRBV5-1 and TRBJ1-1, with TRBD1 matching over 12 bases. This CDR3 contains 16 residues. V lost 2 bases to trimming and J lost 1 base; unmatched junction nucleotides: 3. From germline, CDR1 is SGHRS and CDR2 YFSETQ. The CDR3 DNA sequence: TGCGCCAGCAGCTTCGGGACAGGGGGCCGGAACACTGAAGCTTTCTTT. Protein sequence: CASSFGTGGRNTEAFF.

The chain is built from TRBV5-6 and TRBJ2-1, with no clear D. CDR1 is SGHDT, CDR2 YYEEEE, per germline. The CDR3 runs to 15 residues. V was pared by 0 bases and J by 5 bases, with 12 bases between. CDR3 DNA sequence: TGTGCCAGCAGCTTGGGAACGGTAATGGACAATGAGCAGTTCTTC. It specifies CASSLGTVMDNEQFF.

Here the CDR3 reads CATSARDGETQYF. As DNA, the CDR3 is TGTGCCACCAGCGCCCGGGACGGGGAGACCCAGTACTTC. The rearrangement joins TRBV15 to TRBJ2-5, with D possibly called TRBD1 or TRBD2 (5 bases each). This CDR3 is 13 amino acids long. Looked up from germline, CDR1 is LNHNV and CDR2 is YYDKDF (reference sequence). With 5 bases removed from V and 5 bases from J, the gap between germline ends came to 12 bases.

CDR3: CASSGRLYSHEQFF. In DNA, the CDR3 is TGTGCCAGCAGCGGAAGACTATATAGCCATGAGCAGTTCTTC. This sequence joins TRBV6-5 and TRBJ2-1; D is perhaps TRBD2 (5 bases). Germline CDR1 is MNHEY and CDR2 is SVGAGI. Trimming took 6 bases from V and 8 from J, leaving 17 bases between them. The CDR3 has 14 amino acids.

CDR3 in amino acids: CASSFNSMNTEAFF. The CDR3 DNA sequence: TGTGCCAGCAGCTTTAATAGCATGAACACTGAAGCTTTCTTT. V and J are TRBV5-5 and TRBJ1-1; unclear D gene. This CDR3 contains 14 residues. Germline CDR1 is SGHKS and CDR2 is YYEKEE (reference sequence). Trimming shortened V by 2 bases and J by 0 bases, and 8 bases separated the two germline ends. The full variable domain, with the rest looked up from reference TRBV5-5 and TRBJ1-1, is DAGVTQSPTHLIKTRGQQVTLRCSPISGHKSVSWYQQVLGQGPQFIFQYYEKEERGRGNFPDRFSARQFPNYSSELNVNALLLGDSALYLCASSFNSMNTEAFFGQGTRLTVV.

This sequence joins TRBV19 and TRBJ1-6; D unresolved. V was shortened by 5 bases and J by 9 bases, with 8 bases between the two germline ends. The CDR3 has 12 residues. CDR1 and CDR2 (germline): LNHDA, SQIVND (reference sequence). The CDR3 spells CASSLRSSPLHF. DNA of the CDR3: TGTGCCAGTAGTTTAAGGTCTTCACCCCTCCACTTT.

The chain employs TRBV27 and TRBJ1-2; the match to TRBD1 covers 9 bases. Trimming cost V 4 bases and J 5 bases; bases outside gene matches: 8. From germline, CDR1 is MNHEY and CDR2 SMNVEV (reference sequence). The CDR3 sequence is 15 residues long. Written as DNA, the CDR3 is TGTGCCAGCAGTTCGCAGGGACAGGGTGAATATGGCTACACCTTC. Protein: CASSSQGQGEYGYTF.

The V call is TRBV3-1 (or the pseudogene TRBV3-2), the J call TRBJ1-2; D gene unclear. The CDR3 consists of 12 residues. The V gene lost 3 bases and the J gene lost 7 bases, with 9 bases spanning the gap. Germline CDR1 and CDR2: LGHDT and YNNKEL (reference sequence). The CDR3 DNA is TGTGCCAGCAGCCATGTAACACGTGGCTACACCTTC. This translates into CASSHVTRGYTF.

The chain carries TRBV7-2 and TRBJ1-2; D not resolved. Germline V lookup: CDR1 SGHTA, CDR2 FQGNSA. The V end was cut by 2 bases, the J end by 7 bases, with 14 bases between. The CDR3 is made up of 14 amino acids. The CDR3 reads CASSLSVAATGYTF. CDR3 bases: TGTGCCAGCAGCTTAAGCGTTGCGGCCACTGGCTACACCTTC.